This T cell receptor beta chain derives from a study of T cells in Graves' hyperthyroidism and ophthalmopathy. Points from the study as a whole: Patients with ophthalmopathy were separated from those with stable hyperthyroidism by a 13 V-J model.

The TCR beta CDR3 regions underwent amplification using RNA transcripts as the source. The TCR CDR3 was amplified in a first-round RT-PCR using the HTBI primer set. One entry per CDR3 protein, called by TCRdb with MiXCR from the multiplex PCR reads. The profile shows about half a million distinct CDR3 sequences, roughly 20% of them singletons. This clonotype was detected ten times or more. Its antigen is unidentified. The V and J ends lost 0 bases and 6 bases respectively, with 13 bases between them. Germline lookup yields CDR1 SGDLS and CDR2 YYNGEE. This CDR3 has 14 amino acids. Sequences were obtained from blood. The rearrangement links TRBV9 to TRBJ2-7; D is unclear. The TCR sequence derives from a man aged 18 to 30 with Graves' hyperthyroidism. CDR3 DNA: TGTGCCAGCAGCGTAGGAGTTGGGGTAAGCGAGCAGTACTTC. Amino acid sequence: CASSVGVGVSEQYF.